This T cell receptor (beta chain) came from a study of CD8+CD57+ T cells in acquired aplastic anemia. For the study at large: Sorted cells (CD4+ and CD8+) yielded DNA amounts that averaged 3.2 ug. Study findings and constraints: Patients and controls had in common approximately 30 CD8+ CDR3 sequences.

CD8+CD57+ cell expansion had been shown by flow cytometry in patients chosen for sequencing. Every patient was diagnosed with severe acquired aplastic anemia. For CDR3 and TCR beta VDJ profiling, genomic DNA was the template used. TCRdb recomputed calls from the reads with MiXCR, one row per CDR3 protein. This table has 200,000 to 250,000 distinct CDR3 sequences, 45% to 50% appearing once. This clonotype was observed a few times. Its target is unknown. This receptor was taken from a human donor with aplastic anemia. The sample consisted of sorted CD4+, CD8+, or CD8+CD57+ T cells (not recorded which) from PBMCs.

The CDR3 region has the DNA TGTGCCAGTTACTTGGGGACTGGAAACACCATATATTTT. Translating it yields CASYLGTGNTIYF. The J gene is TRBJ1-3, the V gene TRBV2; D call uncertain. Germline CDR1 is SNHLY and CDR2 is FYNNEI. V was clipped by 9 bases and J by 2 bases, with 11 bases between them. The CDR3 totals 13 residues. Variable domain in full (rest from reference TRBV2 and TRBJ1-3): EPEVTQTPSHQVTQMGQEVILRCVPISNHLYFYWYRQILGQKVEFLVSFYNNEISEKSEIFDDQFSVERPDGSNFTLKIRSTKLEDSAMYFCASYLGTGNTIYFGEGSWLTVV.